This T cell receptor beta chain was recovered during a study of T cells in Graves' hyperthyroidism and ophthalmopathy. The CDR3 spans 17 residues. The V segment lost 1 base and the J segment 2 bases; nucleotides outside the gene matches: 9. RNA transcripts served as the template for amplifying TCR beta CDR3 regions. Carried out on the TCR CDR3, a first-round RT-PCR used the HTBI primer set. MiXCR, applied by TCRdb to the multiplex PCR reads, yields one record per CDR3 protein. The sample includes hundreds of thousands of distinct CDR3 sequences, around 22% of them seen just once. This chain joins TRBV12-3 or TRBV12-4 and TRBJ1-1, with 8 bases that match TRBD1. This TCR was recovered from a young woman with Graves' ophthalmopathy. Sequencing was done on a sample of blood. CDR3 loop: CASSLVHRGVGNTEAFF. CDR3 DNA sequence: TGTGCCAGCAGTTTAGTTCACAGGGGGGTTGGAAACACTGAAGCTTTCTTT.